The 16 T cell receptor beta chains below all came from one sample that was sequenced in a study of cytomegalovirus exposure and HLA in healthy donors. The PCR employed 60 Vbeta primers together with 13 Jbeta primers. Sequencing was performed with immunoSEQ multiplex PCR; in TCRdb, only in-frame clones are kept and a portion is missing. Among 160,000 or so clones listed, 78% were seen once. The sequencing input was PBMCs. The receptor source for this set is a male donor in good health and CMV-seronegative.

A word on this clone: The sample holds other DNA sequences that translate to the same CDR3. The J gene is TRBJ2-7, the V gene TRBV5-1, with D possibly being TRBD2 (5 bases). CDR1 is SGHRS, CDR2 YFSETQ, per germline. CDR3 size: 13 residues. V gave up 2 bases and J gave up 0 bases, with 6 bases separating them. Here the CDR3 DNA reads TGCGCCAGCAGCTTCACTAGCTCCTACGAGCAGTACTTC. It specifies CASSFTSSYEQYF.

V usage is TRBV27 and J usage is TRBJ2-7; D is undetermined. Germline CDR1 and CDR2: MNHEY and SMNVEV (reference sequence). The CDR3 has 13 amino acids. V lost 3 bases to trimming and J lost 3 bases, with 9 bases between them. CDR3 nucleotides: TGTGCCAGCAGTTTCACAGACAACTACGAGCAGTACTTC. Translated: CASSFTDNYEQYF.

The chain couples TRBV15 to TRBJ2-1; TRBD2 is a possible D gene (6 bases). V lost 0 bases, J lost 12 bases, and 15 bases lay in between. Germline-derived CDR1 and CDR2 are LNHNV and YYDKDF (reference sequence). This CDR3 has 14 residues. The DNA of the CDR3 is TGTGCCACCAGCAGAGATACCGGGACTCGAGGGCAGTTCTTC. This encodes CATSRDTGTRGQFF.

CDR3 amino acids: CATSRDRVGGANVLTF. The CDR3 DNA sequence: TGTGCCACCAGCAGAGATCGGGTTGGGGGGGCCAACGTCCTGACTTTC. V is TRBV15 and J is TRBJ2-6; D is ambiguous. This CDR3 is built from 16 residues. V was shortened by 0 bases and J by 4 bases, with 10 bases between the two germline ends. CDR1 and CDR2 (germline): LNHNV, YYDKDF (reference sequence).

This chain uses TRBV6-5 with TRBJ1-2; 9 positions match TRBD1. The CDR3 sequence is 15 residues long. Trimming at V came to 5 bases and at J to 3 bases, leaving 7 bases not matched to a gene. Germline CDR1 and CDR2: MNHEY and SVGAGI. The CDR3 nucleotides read TGTGCCAGCAGTCCGCGGACAGGGGTTTACTATGGCTACACCTTC. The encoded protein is CASSPRTGVYYGYTF.

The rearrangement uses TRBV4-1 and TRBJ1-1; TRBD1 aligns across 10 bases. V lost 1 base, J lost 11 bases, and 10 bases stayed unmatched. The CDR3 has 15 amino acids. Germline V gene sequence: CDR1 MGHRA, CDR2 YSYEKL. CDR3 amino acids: CASSQGARDRGLAFF. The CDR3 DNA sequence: TGCGCCAGCAGCCAAGGTGCCCGAGACAGGGGGCTCGCTTTCTTT.

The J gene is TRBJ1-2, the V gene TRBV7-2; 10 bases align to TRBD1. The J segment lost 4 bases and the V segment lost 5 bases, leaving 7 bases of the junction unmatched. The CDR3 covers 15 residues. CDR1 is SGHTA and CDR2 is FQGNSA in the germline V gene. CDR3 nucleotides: TGTGCCAGCAGCCCAGGGACAGGGGCCTCCTATGGCTACACCTTC. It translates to CASSPGTGASYGYTF.

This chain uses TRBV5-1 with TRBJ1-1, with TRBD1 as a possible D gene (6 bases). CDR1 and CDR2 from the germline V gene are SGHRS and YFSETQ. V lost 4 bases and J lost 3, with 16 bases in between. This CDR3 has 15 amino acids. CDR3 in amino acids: CASSVPTGRDTEAFF. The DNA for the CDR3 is TGCGCCAGCAGCGTACCCACAGGGAGGGACACTGAAGCTTTCTTT.

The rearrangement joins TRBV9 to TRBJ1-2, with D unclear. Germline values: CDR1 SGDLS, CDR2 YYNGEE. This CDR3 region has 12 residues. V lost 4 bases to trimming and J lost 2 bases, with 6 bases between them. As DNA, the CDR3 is TGTGCCAGCAGCTCCGAGAACTATGGCTACACCTTC. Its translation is CASSSENYGYTF.

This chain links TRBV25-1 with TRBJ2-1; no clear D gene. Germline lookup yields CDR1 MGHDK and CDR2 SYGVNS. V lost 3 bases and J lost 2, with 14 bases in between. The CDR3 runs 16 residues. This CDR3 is CASSDPILGPYNEQFF. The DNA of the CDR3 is TGTGCCAGCAGTGATCCGATCTTGGGCCCCTACAATGAGCAGTTCTTC.

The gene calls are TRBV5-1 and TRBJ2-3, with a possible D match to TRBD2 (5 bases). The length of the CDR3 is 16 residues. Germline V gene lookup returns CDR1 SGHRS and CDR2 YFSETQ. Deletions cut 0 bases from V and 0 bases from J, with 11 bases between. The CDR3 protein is CASSLGQDSSTDTQYF. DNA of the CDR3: TGCGCCAGCAGCTTGGGCCAGGACTCTAGCACAGATACGCAGTATTTT. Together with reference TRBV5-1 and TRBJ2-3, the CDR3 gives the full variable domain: KAGVTQTPRYLIKTRGQQVTLSCSPISGHRSVSWYQQTPGQGLQFLFEYFSETQRNKGNFPGRFSGRQFSNSRSEMNVSTLELGDSALYLCASSLGQDSSTDTQYFGPGTRLTVL.

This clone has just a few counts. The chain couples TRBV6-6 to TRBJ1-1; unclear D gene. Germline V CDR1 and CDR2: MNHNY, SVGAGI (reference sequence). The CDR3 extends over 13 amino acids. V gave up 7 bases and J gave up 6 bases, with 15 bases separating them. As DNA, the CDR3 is TGTGCCAGCACTCACGAGGTCGTCGCTGAAGCTTTCTTT. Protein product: CASTHEVVAEAFF.

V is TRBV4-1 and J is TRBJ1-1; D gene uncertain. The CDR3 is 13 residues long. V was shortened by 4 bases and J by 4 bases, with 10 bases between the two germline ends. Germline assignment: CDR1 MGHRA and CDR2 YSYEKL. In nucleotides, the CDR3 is TGCGCCAGCAGCCCCCTGGGCACCACTGAAGCTTTCTTT. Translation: CASSPLGTTEAFF.

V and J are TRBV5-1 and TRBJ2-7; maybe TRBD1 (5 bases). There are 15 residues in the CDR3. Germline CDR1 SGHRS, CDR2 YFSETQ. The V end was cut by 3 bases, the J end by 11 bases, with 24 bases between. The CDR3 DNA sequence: TGCGCCAGCAGCTCACGCCCGGGCAGGGCATCAACTGAGTACTTC. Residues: CASSSRPGRASTEYF.

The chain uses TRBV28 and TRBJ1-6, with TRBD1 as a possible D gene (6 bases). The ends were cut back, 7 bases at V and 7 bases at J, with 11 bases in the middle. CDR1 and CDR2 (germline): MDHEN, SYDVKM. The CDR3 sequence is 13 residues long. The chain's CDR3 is CASTGGRNSPLHF. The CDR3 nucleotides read TGTGCCAGCACCGGGGGGCGGAATTCACCCCTCCACTTT. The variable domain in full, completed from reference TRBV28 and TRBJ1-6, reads DVKVTQSSRYLVKRTGEKVFLECVQDMDHENMFWYRQDPGLGLRLIYFSYDVKMKEKGDIPEGYSVSREKKERFSLILESASTNQTSMYLCASTGGRNSPLHFGNGTRLTVT.

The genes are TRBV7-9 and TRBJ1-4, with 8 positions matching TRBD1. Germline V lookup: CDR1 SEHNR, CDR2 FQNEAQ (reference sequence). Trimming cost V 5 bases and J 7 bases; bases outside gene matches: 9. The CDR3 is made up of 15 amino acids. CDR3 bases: TGTGCCAGCAGCCCCCGGCAGGGGGCTGTTGAAAAACTGTTTTTT. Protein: CASSPRQGAVEKLFF.